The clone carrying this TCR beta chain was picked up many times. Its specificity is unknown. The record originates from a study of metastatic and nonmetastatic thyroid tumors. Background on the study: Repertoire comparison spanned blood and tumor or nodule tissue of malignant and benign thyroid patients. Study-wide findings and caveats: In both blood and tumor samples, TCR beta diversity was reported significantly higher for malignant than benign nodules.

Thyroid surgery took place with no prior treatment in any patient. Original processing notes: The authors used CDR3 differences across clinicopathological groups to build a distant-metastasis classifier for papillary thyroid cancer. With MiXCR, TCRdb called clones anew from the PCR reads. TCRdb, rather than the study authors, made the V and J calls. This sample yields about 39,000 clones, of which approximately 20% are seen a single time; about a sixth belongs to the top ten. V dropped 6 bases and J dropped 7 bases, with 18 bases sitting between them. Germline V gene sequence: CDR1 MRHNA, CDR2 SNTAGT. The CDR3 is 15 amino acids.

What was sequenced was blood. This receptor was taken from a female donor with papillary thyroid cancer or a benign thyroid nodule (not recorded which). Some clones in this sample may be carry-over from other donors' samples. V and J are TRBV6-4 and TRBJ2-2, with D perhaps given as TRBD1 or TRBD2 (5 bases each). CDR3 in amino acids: CASRPGAEGSGELFF. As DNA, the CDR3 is TGTGCCAGCAGGCCCGGGGCCGAAGGCAGCGGGGAGCTGTTTTTT.